Shown below are 6 T cell receptor beta chains from a single sample sequenced in a study of blood T cell repertoires in COVID-19. Assay used: immunoSEQ multiplex PCR; TCRdb lists only in-frame clones, some missing. Among about 92,000 clones, about 70% were seen once, and the ten largest hold about 22%. Material for sequencing was peripheral blood. These receptors all stem from a woman between 55 and 75 years old in a cohort sampled during active or convalescent COVID-19.

The chain uses TRBV2 and TRBJ2-7, with D possibly being TRBD2 (6 bases). The CDR3 loop spans 14 amino acids. The germline V gene has CDR1 SNHLY and CDR2 FYNNEI. Deletions cut 6 bases from V and 0 bases from J, with 12 bases between. CDR3 DNA sequence: TGTGCCAGCAGGAGCTGGACTAACTCCTACGAGCAGTACTTC. It encodes CASRSWTNSYEQYF.

The J gene is TRBJ1-4, the V gene TRBV20-1, with D possibly matching TRBD1 (5 bases). The CDR3 length is 15 residues. Germline V lookup: CDR1 DFQATT, CDR2 SNEGSKA (reference sequence). Deletions cut 3 bases from V and 6 bases from J, with 17 bases between. CDR3 bases: TGCAGTGCTAGTCGGGCCTTAGGGGTTGATGAAAAACTGTTTTTT. Its protein product is CSASRALGVDEKLFF.

The chain uses TRBV4-2 and TRBJ2-2; the D gene is possibly TRBD1 (6 bases). Germline V gives CDR1 LGHNA, CDR2 YNFKEQ. The V end lost 1 base, the J end lost 2 bases, and 14 bases lay between the germline ends. The CDR3 covers 17 residues. The CDR3 spells CASSQVHRVYNTGELFF. Written as DNA, the CDR3 is TGTGCCAGCAGCCAAGTACACAGGGTTTATAACACCGGGGAGCTGTTTTTT.

The V call is TRBV9, the J call TRBJ2-3, with 12 bases aligning to TRBD2. The CDR3 extends over 16 amino acids. V dropped 4 bases and J dropped 4; count of bases not matched to a gene: 7. CDR1 and CDR2 (germline): SGDLS, YYNGEE. As DNA, the CDR3 is TGTGCCAGCAGCACCCGGACTAGCGGGGTAGCAGATACGCAGTATTTT. Protein sequence: CASSTRTSGVADTQYF.

CDR3 residues: CAISDHRGLGNQPQHF. The DNA of the CDR3 is TGTGCCATCAGTGACCACAGGGGGCTGGGCAATCAGCCCCAGCATTTT. The chain joins TRBV10-3 to TRBJ1-5; 9 bases fit TRBD1. This CDR3 is 16 amino acids long. The V segment lost 3 bases and the J segment 2 bases; nucleotides outside the gene matches: 5. Germline values: CDR1 ENHRY, CDR2 SYGVKD.

This clone was found once. V gene TRBV3-1 (or the pseudogene TRBV3-2) combines with J gene TRBJ2-5; tentatively, D is TRBD1 (6 bases). Trimming cost V 3 bases and J 6 bases, with 17 bases left between them. Germline CDR1 reads LGHDT; CDR2 reads YNNKEL (reference sequence). CDR3 length equals 15 residues. The CDR3 protein is CASSHLTGRGQTQYF. Here the CDR3 DNA reads TGTGCCAGCAGCCACCTCACCGGCAGGGGACAGACCCAGTACTTC.